This T cell receptor (beta chain) emerged from a study of T cells in Graves' hyperthyroidism and ophthalmopathy (dated by TCRdb to the late 2010s). As for the study more broadly: Peripheral blood was sampled at the time of initial diagnosis, prior to any treatment. According to the paper, TCR Vbeta CDR3 sequencing was carried out on about 140 peripheral blood samples, which came from around 43 ophthalmopathy, approximately 72 hyperthyroidism and approximately 17 progressor patients. The approximately 97 discovery patients were randomly divided into training and test sets at a 7:3 ratio. Thyroid tissue and blood T-cell repertoires from about six Graves' hyperthyroidism patients were also compared in the study. TCR V-J signatures able to tell the groups apart were searched for in a discovery cohort of 95 to 100 patients, of whom fewer than 45 had Graves' ophthalmopathy and about 55 had stable Graves' hyperthyroidism. Prospective prediction of ophthalmopathy was tested in an independent validation cohort of 18 to 20 hyperthyroidism patients and roughly 16 patients who later progressed to ophthalmopathy. After blood sampling, hyperthyroidism patients were treated with methimazole at a starting dose of 30 mg daily, and ophthalmopathy patients were treated with high-dose intravenous methylprednisolone. Study-level results and caveats: Sample size was not statistically predetermined, and investigators were not blinded to group allocation. In validation, the model predicted progression to ophthalmopathy a median of about 6.8 months before onset, with about 70% sensitivity and 72.22% specificity. Most expanded thyroid clonotypes (frequency above 0.001) were also detected in blood, a finding suggesting that blood repertoires may reflect thyroid immune responses. In cross-validation, a model built on a 13 V-J signature told ophthalmopathy apart from stable hyperthyroidism with 85% to 90% sensitivity and approximately 81% specificity, and in testing the same model reached 80%/75%.

Amplification of TCR beta CDR3 regions was carried out from RNA transcripts. For the first round of RT-PCR on the TCR CDR3, the HTBI primer set was used together with the Qiagen OneStep RT-PCR kit. Libraries were constructed in a second round of multiplex PCR, after which size selection and purification were performed. The libraries were sequenced on an Illumina HiSeq2000 using paired-end 100 bp reads. Processing in the source paper ran as follows. SOAPnuke was used to process the raw data, with reads discarded if the reads contained adapters or uncalled bases, had a mean Phred below 15, or lacked an exact constant-primer or identifier match. COPE v1.2.5 was used to merge the high-quality paired reads, and each unique nucleotide sequence was defined as a clonotype. MiTCR v1.1 was used to align clonotypes to the IMGT TRBV, TRBD and TRBJ reference segments. The analysis included only V-J combinations with a frequency above 0.0001, which together covered 99.2% of the repertoires. A TCS score was defined as the ratio of F50 (clonal expansion) to E x V (chaos), with BLOSUM62-based TCRdist applied between CDR3 peptides within each V-J. Welch's t-statistics and random forest reduced approximately 520 V-J features to about 13, which were used in a naive Bayes classifier (R e1071). TCRdb passed the public sequencing reads through fastp at Q25 and MiXCR, retaining productive beta sequences. Each entry merges the rows of one CDR3 protein and shows their most common DNA and genes. The V and J calls here are based on TCRdb, not the publication. Recorded for this sample are 480,000 or so distinct CDR3 sequences; around 15% of them occurred a single time. The ten largest clones represent less than 20% of the sample.

Stable Graves' hyperthyroidism was defined as the absence of progression to ophthalmopathy over 18 months of follow-up. The hyperthyroidism patients were between 18 and 65 years old and newly diagnosed, with a disease duration of less than 2 months. Exclusion was applied to patients with uncontrolled infections, other autoimmune diseases, pregnancy or lactation. Diagnoses relied on clinical symptoms, serum thyroxine and TRAb, thyroid ultrasound and orbital computed tomography. Ficoll-Paque density gradient centrifugation was used to isolate PBMCs from about 10 ml of fresh peripheral blood. Total RNA was extracted with Trizol reagent, and quality was checked on an Agilent 2100 Bioanalyzer. This clonotype was counted many times. Its target antigen remains unknown. No clone much larger than this one lies a single base away; base qualities are absent. The CDR3 spans 15 residues, from the cysteine through the phenylalanine. The kept DNA is CDR3 alone, 45 bases in frame from the first base. Per the germline V gene, SGHRS is the CDR1 and YFSETQ is the CDR2. V was cut back by 5 bases and J by 2 bases, leaving a gap of 14 bases between them.

The TCR was taken from a young woman with Graves' hyperthyroidism. The sequence is built from TRBV5-1 and TRBJ2-1, and TRBD1 may be the D gene, going by 6 matching bases. Material: blood. The CDR3 reads CASRRSGVAYNEQFF. The base sequence is TGCGCCAGCAGAAGATCAGGGGTAGCCTACAATGAGCAGTTCTTC. With all but the CDR3 taken from the reference TRBV5-1 and TRBJ2-1 genes, the full variable domain is: KAGVTQTPRYLIKTRGQQVTLSCSPISGHRSVSWYQQTPGQGLQFLFEYFSETQRNKGNFPGRFSGRQFSNSRSEMNVSTLELGDSALYLCASRRSGVAYNEQFFGPGTRLTVL.